This T cell receptor beta chain is from a study of blood T cell repertoires in COVID-19. Methods used by the authors: Amplification with reference gene primers provided the estimates of nucleated cell counts. Only in-frame clones appear in the TCRdb table, and some are missing; sequencing was by immunoSEQ multiplex PCR. V and J calls and clone size are those listed in that table; D and trimming were worked out from the DNA. Of some 320,000 clones listed, around 87% are singletons. Donors were grouped by their self-reported clinical history. Recovery among Cohort 3 donors was established by two negative PCRs, clearance, or symptom resolution. Deletions cut 2 bases from V and 0 bases from J, with 13 bases between. The germline CDR1 and CDR2 sequences are LGHDT and YNNKEL (reference sequence). The CDR3 is 16 amino acids.

This receptor was obtained from a woman aged 30 to 39 who had recovered from COVID-19. Sequenced material: PBMCs or T cells enriched from blood (not recorded which). The chain employs TRBV3-1 (or the pseudogene TRBV3-2) and TRBJ1-1, with D perhaps matching TRBD1 (5 bases). CDR3 nucleotides: TGTGCCAGCAGCCAACTTCGATACAGGATGAACACTGAAGCTTTCTTT. Its protein is CASSQLRYRMNTEAFF.